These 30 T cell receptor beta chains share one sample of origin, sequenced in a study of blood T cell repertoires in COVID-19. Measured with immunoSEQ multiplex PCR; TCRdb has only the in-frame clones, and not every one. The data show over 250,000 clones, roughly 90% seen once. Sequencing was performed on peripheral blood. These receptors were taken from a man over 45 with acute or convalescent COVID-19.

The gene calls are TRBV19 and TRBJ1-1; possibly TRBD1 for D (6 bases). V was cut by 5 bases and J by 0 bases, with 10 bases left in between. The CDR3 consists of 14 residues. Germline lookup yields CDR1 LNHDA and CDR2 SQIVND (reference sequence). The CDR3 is CASSWTVLNTEAFF. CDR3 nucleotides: TGTGCCAGTAGTTGGACAGTTTTGAACACTGAAGCTTTCTTT. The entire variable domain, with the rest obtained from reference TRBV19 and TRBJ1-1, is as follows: DGGITQSPKYLFRKEGQNVTLSCEQNLNHDAMYWYRQDPGQGLRLIYYSQIVNDFQKGDIAEGYSVSREKKESFPLTVTSAQKNPTAFYLCASSWTVLNTEAFFGQGTRLTVV.

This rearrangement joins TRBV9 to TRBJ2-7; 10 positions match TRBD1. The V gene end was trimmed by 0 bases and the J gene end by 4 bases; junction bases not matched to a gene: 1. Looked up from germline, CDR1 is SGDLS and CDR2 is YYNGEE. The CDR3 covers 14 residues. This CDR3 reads CASSVGQGAYEQYF. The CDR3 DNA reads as TGTGCCAGCAGCGTAGGACAGGGGGCGTACGAGCAGTACTTC.

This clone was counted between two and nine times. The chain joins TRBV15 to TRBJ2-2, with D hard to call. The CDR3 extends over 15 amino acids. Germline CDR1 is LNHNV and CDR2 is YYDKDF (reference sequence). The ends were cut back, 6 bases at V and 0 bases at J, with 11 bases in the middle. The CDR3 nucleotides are TGTGCCACCAGGGGCCTCGTCTCGAACACCGGGGAGCTGTTTTTT. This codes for CATRGLVSNTGELFF. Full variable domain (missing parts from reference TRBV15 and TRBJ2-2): DAMVIQNPRYQVTQFGKPVTLSCSQTLNHNVMYWYQQKSSQAPKLLFHYYDKDFNNEADTPDNFQSRRPNTSFCFLDIRSPGLGDTAMYLCATRGLVSNTGELFFGEGSRLTVL.

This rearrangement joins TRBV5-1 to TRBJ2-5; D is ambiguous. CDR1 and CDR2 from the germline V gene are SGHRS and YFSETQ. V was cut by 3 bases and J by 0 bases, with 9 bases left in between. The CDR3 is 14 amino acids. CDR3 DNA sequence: TGCGCCAGCAGCTCCGCGAGGAACCAAGAGACCCAGTACTTC. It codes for CASSSARNQETQYF.

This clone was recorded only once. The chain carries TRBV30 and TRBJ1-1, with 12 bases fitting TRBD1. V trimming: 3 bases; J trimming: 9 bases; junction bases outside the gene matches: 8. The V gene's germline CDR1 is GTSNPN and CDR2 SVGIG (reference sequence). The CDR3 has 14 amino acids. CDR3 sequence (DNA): TGTGCCTGGAGCGAAACCGGGACAGGGGGCAAAGCTTTCTTT. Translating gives CAWSETGTGGKAFF.

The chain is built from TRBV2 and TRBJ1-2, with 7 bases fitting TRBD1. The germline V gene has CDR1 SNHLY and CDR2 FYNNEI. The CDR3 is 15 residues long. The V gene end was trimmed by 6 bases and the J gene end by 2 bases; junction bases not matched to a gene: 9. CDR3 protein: CASRRRQGTNYGYTF. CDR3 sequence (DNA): TGTGCCAGCAGGCGCAGACAGGGAACGAACTATGGCTACACCTTC.

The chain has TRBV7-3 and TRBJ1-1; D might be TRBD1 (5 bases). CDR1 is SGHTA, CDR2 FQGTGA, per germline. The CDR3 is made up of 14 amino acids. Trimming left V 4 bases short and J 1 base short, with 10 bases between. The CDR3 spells CASSSGLPNTEAFF. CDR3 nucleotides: TGTGCCAGCAGCTCGGGACTGCCGAACACTGAAGCTTTCTTT.

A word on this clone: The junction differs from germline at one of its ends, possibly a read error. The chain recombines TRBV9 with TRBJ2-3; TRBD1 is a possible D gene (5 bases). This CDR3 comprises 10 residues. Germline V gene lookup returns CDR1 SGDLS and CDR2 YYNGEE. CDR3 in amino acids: CASSPRQGAF. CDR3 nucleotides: TGTGCCAGCAGCCCCCGACAAGGGGCTTTT.

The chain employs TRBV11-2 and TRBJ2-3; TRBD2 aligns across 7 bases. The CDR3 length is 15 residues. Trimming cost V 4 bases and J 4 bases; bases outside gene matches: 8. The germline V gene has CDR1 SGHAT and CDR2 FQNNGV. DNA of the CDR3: TGTGCCAGCAGCTCCCTCGGACTAGTCGCAGATACGCAGTATTTT. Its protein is CASSSLGLVADTQYF. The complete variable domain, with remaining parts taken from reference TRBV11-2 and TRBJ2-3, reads EAGVAQSPRYKIIEKRQSVAFWCNPISGHATLYWYQQILGQGPKLLIQFQNNGVVDDSQLPKDRFSAERLKGVDSTLKIQPAKLEDSAVYLCASSSLGLVADTQYFGPGTRLTVL.

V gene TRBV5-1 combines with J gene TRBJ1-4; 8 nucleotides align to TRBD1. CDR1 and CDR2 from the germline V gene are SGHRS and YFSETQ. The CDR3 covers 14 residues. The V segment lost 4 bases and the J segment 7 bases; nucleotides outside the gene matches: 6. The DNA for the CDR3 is TGCGCCAGCAGCATGGGGACAGGAGTTGAAAAACTGTTTTTT. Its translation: CASSMGTGVEKLFF.

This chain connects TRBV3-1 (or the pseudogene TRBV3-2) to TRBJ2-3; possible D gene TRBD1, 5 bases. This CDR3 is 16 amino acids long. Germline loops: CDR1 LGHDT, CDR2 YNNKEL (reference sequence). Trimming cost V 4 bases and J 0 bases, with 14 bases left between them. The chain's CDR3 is CASSLSVGASTDTQYF. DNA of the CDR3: TGTGCCAGCAGCCTCTCCGTAGGGGCCAGCACAGATACGCAGTATTTT.

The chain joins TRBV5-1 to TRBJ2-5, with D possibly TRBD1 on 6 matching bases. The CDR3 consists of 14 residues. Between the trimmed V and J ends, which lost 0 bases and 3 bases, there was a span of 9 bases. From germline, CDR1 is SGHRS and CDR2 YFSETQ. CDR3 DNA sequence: TGCGCCAGCAGCTTGGGACAGGTTGAAGAGACCCAGTACTTC. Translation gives CASSLGQVEETQYF. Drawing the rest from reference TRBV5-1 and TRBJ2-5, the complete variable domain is KAGVTQTPRYLIKTRGQQVTLSCSPISGHRSVSWYQQTPGQGLQFLFEYFSETQRNKGNFPGRFSGRQFSNSRSEMNVSTLELGDSALYLCASSLGQVEETQYFGPGTRLLVL.

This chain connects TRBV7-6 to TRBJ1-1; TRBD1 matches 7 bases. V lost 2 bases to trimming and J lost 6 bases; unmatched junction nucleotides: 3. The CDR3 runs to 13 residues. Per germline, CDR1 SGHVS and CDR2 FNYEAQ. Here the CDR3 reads CASSLTGQAEAFF. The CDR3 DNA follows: TGTGCCAGCAGCTTAACCGGACAGGCTGAAGCTTTCTTT. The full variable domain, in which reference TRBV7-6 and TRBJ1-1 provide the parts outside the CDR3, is GAGVSQSPRYKVTKRGQDVALRCDPISGHVSLYWYRQALGQGPEFLTYFNYEAQQDKSGLPNDRFSAERPEGSISTLTIQRTEQRDSAMYRCASSLTGQAEAFFGQGTRLTVV.

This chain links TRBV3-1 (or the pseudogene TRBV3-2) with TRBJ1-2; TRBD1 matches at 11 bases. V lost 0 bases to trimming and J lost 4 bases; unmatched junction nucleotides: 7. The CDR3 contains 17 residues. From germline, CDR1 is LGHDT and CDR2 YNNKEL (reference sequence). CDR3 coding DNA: TGTGCCAGCAGCCAAGAGCGGGACAGGGGGTTGGGCTATGGCTACACCTTC. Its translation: CASSQERDRGLGYGYTF.

The CDR3 loop is CASSYPGTSGYKTQYF. CDR3 nucleotide sequence: TGTGCCAGCAGTTACCCCGGGACTAGCGGTTATAAGACCCAGTACTTC. The J gene is TRBJ2-5, the V gene TRBV6-6, with 11 bases that match TRBD2. Looked up from germline, CDR1 is MNHNY and CDR2 is SVGAGI (reference sequence). The CDR3 covers 16 residues. Unmatched junction bases numbered 8, after V lost 2 bases and J lost 6 bases.

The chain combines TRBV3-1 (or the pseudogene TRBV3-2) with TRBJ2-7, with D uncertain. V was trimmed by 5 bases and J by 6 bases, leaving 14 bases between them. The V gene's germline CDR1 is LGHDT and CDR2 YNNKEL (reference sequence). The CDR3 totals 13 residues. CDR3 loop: CASSNRAFSEQYF. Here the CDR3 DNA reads TGTGCCAGCAGCAACCGAGCATTCTCCGAGCAGTACTTC.

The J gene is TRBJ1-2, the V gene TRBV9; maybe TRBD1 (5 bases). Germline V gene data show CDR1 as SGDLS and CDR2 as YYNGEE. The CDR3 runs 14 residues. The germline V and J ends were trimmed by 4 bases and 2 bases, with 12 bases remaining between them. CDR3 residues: CASSLSRQNYGYTF. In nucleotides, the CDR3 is TGTGCCAGCAGCCTCAGCCGACAGAACTATGGCTACACCTTC.

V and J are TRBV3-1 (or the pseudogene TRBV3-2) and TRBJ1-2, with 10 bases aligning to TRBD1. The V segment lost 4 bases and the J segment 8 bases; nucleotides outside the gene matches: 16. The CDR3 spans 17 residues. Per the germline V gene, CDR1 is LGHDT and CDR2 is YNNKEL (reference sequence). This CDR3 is CASSPRPYGTGVLGYTF. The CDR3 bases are TGTGCCAGCAGCCCAAGGCCATACGGGACAGGGGTTTTAGGCTACACCTTC.

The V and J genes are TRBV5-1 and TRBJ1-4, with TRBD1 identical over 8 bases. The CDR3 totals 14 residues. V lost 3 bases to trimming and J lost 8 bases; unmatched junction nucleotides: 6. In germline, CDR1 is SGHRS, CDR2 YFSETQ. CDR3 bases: TGCGCCAGCAGCTCGGGACAGGTTTCGGAAAAACTGTTTTTT. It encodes CASSSGQVSEKLFF.

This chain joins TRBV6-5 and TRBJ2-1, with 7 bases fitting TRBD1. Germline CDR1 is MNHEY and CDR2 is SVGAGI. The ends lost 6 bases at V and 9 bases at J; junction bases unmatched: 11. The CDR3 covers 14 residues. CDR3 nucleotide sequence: TGTGCCAGCAGAAGAGACAGGGAATTTGGTGAGCAGTTCTTC. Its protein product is CASRRDREFGEQFF.

CDR3 nucleotides: TGTGCCTGGGTACAGGGGGCATCAGGGGAGCTGTTTTTT. Its translation: CAWVQGASGELFF. V is TRBV30 and J is TRBJ2-2; 9 nucleotides match TRBD1. Germline CDR1 GTSNPN, CDR2 SVGIG (reference sequence). CDR3 length: 13 residues. V shed 5 bases, J shed 8 bases, and the junction held 6 bases outside the gene matches.

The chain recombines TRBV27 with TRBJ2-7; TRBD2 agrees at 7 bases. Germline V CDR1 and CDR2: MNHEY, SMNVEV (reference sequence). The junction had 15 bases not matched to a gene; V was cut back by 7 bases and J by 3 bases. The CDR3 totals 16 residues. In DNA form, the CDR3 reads TGTGCCAGCACCCCCTCGGGAGGACAACAATTCTACGAGCAGTACTTC. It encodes CASTPSGGQQFYEQYF.

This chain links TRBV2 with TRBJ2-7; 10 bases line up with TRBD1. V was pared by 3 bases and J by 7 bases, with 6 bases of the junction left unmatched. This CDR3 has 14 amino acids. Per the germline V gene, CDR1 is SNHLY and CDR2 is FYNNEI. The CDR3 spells CASSEGQGLSEQYF. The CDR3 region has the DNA TGTGCCAGCAGTGAGGGACAGGGGCTCTCTGAGCAGTACTTC. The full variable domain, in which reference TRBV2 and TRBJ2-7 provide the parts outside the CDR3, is EPEVTQTPSHQVTQMGQEVILRCVPISNHLYFYWYRQILGQKVEFLVSFYNNEISEKSEIFDDQFSVERPDGSNFTLKIRSTKLEDSAMYFCASSEGQGLSEQYFGPGTRLTVT.

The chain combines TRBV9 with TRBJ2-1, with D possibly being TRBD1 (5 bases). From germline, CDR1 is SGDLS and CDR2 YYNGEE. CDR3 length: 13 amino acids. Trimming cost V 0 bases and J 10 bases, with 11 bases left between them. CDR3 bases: TGTGCCAGCAGCGTAGACCCAGGGCCAGAGCAGTTCTTC. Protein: CASSVDPGPEQFF.

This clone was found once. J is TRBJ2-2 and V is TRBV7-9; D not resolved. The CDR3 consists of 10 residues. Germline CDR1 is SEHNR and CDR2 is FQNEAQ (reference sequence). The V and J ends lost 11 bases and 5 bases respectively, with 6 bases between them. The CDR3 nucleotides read TGTGCCTCCGGGACCGGGGAGCTGTTTTTT. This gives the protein CASGTGELFF.

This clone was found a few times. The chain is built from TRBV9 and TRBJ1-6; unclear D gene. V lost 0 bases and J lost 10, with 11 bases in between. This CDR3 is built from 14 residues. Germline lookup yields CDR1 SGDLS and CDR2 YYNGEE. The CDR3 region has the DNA TGTGCCAGCAGCGTAGGAGGGCCAGACTCACCCCTCCACTTT. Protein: CASSVGGPDSPLHF.

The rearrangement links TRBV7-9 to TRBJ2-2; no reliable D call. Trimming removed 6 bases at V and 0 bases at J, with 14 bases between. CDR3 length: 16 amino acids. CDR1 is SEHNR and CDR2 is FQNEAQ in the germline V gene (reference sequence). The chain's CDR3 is CASSPPLAANTGELFF. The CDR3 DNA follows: TGTGCCAGCAGTCCTCCCTTAGCTGCGAACACCGGGGAGCTGTTTTTT. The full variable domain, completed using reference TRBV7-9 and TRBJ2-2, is DTGVSQNPRHKITKRGQNVTFRCDPISEHNRLYWYRQTLGQGPEFLTYFQNEAQLEKSRLLSDRFSAERPKGSFSTLEIQRTEQGDSAMYLCASSPPLAANTGELFFGEGSRLTVL.

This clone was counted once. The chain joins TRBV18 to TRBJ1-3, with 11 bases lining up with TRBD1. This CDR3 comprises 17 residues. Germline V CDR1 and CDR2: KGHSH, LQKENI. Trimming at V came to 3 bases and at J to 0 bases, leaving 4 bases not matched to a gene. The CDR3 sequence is CASSPRTGGLSGNTIYF. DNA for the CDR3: TGTGCCAGCTCACCGAGGACAGGGGGCCTCTCTGGAAACACCATATATTTT.

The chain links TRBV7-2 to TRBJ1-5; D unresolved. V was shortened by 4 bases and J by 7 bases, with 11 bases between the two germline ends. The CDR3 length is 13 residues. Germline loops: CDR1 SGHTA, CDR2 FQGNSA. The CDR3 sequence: CASSSLSKQPQHF. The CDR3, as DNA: TGTGCCAGCAGCTCTCTGTCTAAGCAGCCCCAGCATTTT.

The CDR3 sequence is CASSRTGFYGYTF. The DNA for the CDR3 is TGTGCCAGCAGCCGAACAGGATTCTATGGCTACACCTTC. The V and J genes are TRBV6-6 and TRBJ1-2; tentatively, D is TRBD1 (5 bases). Germline V gives CDR1 MNHNY, CDR2 SVGAGI (reference sequence). V shed 6 bases and J shed 4 bases, with 12 bases lying between them. CDR3 size: 13 residues.